Shown below are 27 T cell receptor beta chains from a single sample sequenced in a study of neoadjuvant anti-PD-1 for oral cavity cancer. Assay used: immunoSEQ multiplex PCR; TCRdb lists only in-frame clones, some missing. The data hold roughly 16,000 clones, with roughly 66% observed a single time. Sequenced material: PBMCs, taken before nivolumab (anti-PD-1) treatment. All receptors derive from a person aged 35-79 years with oral cavity squamous cell carcinoma.

This clone has a single count. The J gene is TRBJ2-1, the V gene TRBV7-9; TRBD2 is a possible D gene (5 bases). This CDR3 has 16 amino acids. Germline CDR1 reads SEHNR; CDR2 reads FQNEAQ (reference sequence). Trimming removed 3 bases at V and 0 bases at J, with 12 bases between. The CDR3 spells CASSFPAGSSYNEQFF. CDR3 bases: TGTGCCAGCAGCTTTCCGGCGGGCAGCTCCTACAATGAGCAGTTCTTC. Based on the CDR3 plus reference TRBV7-9 and TRBJ2-1, the full variable domain is DTGVSQNPRHKITKRGQNVTFRCDPISEHNRLYWYRQTLGQGPEFLTYFQNEAQLEKSRLLSDRFSAERPKGSFSTLEIQRTEQGDSAMYLCASSFPAGSSYNEQFFGPGTRLTVL.

V and J are TRBV6-5 and TRBJ1-1; weak D call: TRBD1 (5 bases). The CDR3 covers 16 residues. Trimming removed 2 bases at V and 4 bases at J, with 17 bases between. CDR1 is MNHEY, CDR2 SVGAGI, per germline. CDR3 sequence reads: CASSYASYPGVTEAFF. Written as DNA, the CDR3 is TGTGCCAGCAGTTACGCTTCTTATCCGGGGGTCACTGAAGCTTTCTTT.

In this sample, this clone turned up a few times. The genes are TRBV10-3 and TRBJ1-2; D not certain. Trimming stripped 0 bases from V and 4 bases from J, with 9 bases between. CDR1 and CDR2 from the germline V gene are ENHRY and SYGVKD. The CDR3 loop spans 14 amino acids. This CDR3 is CAISESTQSYGYTF. The CDR3 region has the DNA TGTGCCATCAGTGAGTCGACACAGTCCTATGGCTACACCTTC.

The chain couples TRBV4-1 to TRBJ2-7; a possible D gene is TRBD1 (5 bases). Per germline, CDR1 MGHRA and CDR2 YSYEKL. The germline V and J ends were trimmed by 1 base and 5 bases, with 12 bases remaining between them. There are 14 residues in the CDR3. CDR3 DNA: TGCGCCAGCAGCCAAGTTACAGGTCCCAACGAGCAGTACTTC. This encodes CASSQVTGPNEQYF.

V gene TRBV5-4 combines with J gene TRBJ2-7; 11 nucleotides match TRBD2. The germline CDR1 and CDR2 sequences are SGHNT and YYREEE (reference sequence). CDR3 length equals 15 residues. The ends lost 0 bases at V and 4 bases at J; junction bases unmatched: 3. CDR3 region: CASSLVAGGPYEQYF. DNA of the CDR3: TGTGCCAGCAGCTTGGTAGCGGGAGGGCCTTACGAGCAGTACTTC.

This chain joins TRBV6-6 and TRBJ1-1; TRBD1 might be the D (5 bases). V was trimmed by 6 bases and J by 4 bases, leaving 15 bases between them. The CDR3 loop spans 14 amino acids. In germline, CDR1 is MNHNY, CDR2 SVGAGI (reference sequence). The CDR3 region is CASSEGGHVTEAFF. For the CDR3, the DNA is TGTGCCAGCAGCGAGGGCGGACACGTCACTGAAGCTTTCTTT.

The V and J genes are TRBV30 and TRBJ1-2; TRBD1 aligns across 8 bases. Germline CDR1 and CDR2: GTSNPN and SVGIG (reference sequence). V shed 2 bases and J 8 bases; nucleotides not matched to a gene: 7. CDR3 length: 13 amino acids. For the CDR3, the DNA is TGTGCCTGGAGTAGGGACAGGCCTCAGGGCTACACCTTC. This sequence encodes CAWSRDRPQGYTF.

This clone came up a few times. This sequence joins TRBV14 and TRBJ2-7; a possible D gene is TRBD1 (6 bases). This CDR3 region has 15 residues. V lost 3 bases, J lost 2 bases, and 14 bases lay in between. Germline V gene sequence: CDR1 SGHDN, CDR2 FVKESK. CDR3 sequence (DNA): TGTGCCAGCAGCCAGGGGCGGACAGCAACCTACGAGCAGTACTTC. This gives the protein CASSQGRTATYEQYF.

The V call is TRBV15, the J call TRBJ1-2; D might be TRBD1 (5 bases). CDR1 is LNHNV, CDR2 YYDKDF, per germline (reference sequence). The CDR3 totals 15 residues. Trimming shortened V by 0 bases and J by 4 bases, and 12 bases separated the two germline ends. CDR3 coding DNA: TGTGCCACCAGCAGAGATGAAGGGGCGGGCTATGGCTACACCTTC. It specifies CATSRDEGAGYGYTF.

The chain is built from TRBV4-1 and TRBJ1-5; D remains ambiguous. The V end lost 1 base, the J end lost 0 bases, and 7 bases lay between the germline ends. The CDR3 spans 15 residues. From germline, CDR1 is MGHRA and CDR2 YSYEKL. The CDR3 DNA follows: TGCGCCAGCAGCCAAGGGATTATTAGCAATCAGCCCCAGCATTTT. Amino acids: CASSQGIISNQPQHF.

The chain joins TRBV11-2 to TRBJ2-7; 9 bases are a match to TRBD1. The CDR3 sequence is 15 residues long. Germline CDR1 SGHAT, CDR2 FQNNGV. Trimming cost V 3 bases and J 1 base; bases outside gene matches: 4. The chain's CDR3 is CASSFGTGPSYEQYF. DNA for the CDR3: TGTGCCAGCAGCTTCGGGACAGGGCCTTCCTACGAGCAGTACTTC. Full variable domain (outside the CDR3, taken from reference TRBV11-2 and TRBJ2-7): EAGVAQSPRYKIIEKRQSVAFWCNPISGHATLYWYQQILGQGPKLLIQFQNNGVVDDSQLPKDRFSAERLKGVDSTLKIQPAKLEDSAVYLCASSFGTGPSYEQYFGPGTRLTVT.

Only one count was recorded for this clone. This chain connects TRBV19 to TRBJ2-1, with TRBD2 matching over 11 bases. Germline loops: CDR1 LNHDA, CDR2 SQIVND (reference sequence). This CDR3 is built from 15 residues. Unmatched junction bases numbered 4, after V lost 5 bases and J lost 4 bases. Written as DNA, the CDR3 is TGTGCCAGTAGTTCCCTAGCGGGGGGTTACAATGAGCAGTTCTTC. It is translated as CASSSLAGGYNEQFF.

The chain combines TRBV19 with TRBJ2-1, with TRBD2 matching over 12 bases. Germline V gene data show CDR1 as LNHDA and CDR2 as SQIVND (reference sequence). Trimming cost V 6 bases and J 6 bases; bases outside gene matches: 9. The CDR3 runs 16 residues. As DNA, the CDR3 is TGTGCCAGTAGAGGACTAGCGGGATTGGGCTCCAATGAGCAGTTCTTC. It translates to CASRGLAGLGSNEQFF.

This chain's CDR3 is CASRLQGEGPQHF. CDR3 sequence (DNA): TGTGCCAGCAGGCTACAGGGAGAGGGGCCCCAGCATTTT. The chain is built from TRBV6-1 and TRBJ1-5; possibly TRBD1 for D (6 bases). V lost 6 bases, J lost 9 bases, and 15 bases lay in between. The germline gives CDR1 MNHNS, CDR2 SASEGT. The CDR3 runs to 13 residues.

This clone was found a few times. V and J are TRBV11-2 and TRBJ1-2, with 10 positions matching TRBD1. The J segment lost 6 bases and the V segment lost 5 bases, leaving 6 bases of the junction unmatched. The CDR3 contains 14 residues. From germline, CDR1 is SGHAT and CDR2 FQNNGV. The CDR3 bases are TGTGCCAGCAGCAGCCGACAGGGGGCAGATGGCTACACCTTC. Translation gives CASSSRQGADGYTF.

This clone has only one observation. The chain has TRBV30 and TRBJ2-5, with D possibly being TRBD2 (6 bases). V lost 1 base and J 4 bases, leaving 13 bases between the germline ends. CDR3 size: 14 residues. Germline CDR1 reads GTSNPN; CDR2 reads SVGIG (reference sequence). CDR3 in amino acids: CAWSDGGIGETQYF. The CDR3 DNA reads TGTGCCTGGAGTGACGGCGGGATCGGAGAGACCCAGTACTTC.

This rearrangement joins TRBV11-3 to TRBJ2-1, with D perhaps matching TRBD1 (5 bases). V lost 8 bases to trimming and J lost 8 bases, with 16 bases between them. Germline V CDR1 and CDR2: SGHNT, YENEEA. There are 13 residues in the CDR3. The CDR3 sequence: CASSQGDNDEQFF. CDR3 DNA: TGTGCCAGCTCCCAAGGGGATAACGATGAGCAGTTCTTC.

V is TRBV6-5 and J is TRBJ1-1; TRBD1 matches at 8 bases. Germline V gene lookup returns CDR1 MNHEY and CDR2 SVGAGI. The V gene end was trimmed by 6 bases and the J gene end by 3 bases; junction bases not matched to a gene: 6. The CDR3 is 14 amino acids. The CDR3 DNA sequence: TGTGCCAGCAGAACCCAGGGGGCGTACACTGAAGCTTTCTTT. Amino acid sequence: CASRTQGAYTEAFF.

In this sample, this clone turned up a few times. The chain links TRBV7-9 to TRBJ2-2, with D tentatively TRBD2 (5 bases). Germline CDR1 reads SEHNR; CDR2 reads FQNEAQ (reference sequence). There are 16 residues in the CDR3. Trimming took off 3 bases at V and 5 bases at J, with 16 bases between the two ends. In DNA form, the CDR3 reads TGTGCCAGCAGCTTTGCCCGCGGACTCTCGACCGGGGAGCTGTTTTTT. Its protein product is CASSFARGLSTGELFF.

The chain recombines TRBV9 with TRBJ1-1, with D unclear. The CDR3 runs to 14 residues. V was shortened by 0 bases and J by 0 bases, with 6 bases between the two germline ends. CDR1 and CDR2 (germline): SGDLS, YYNGEE. DNA for the CDR3: TGTGCCAGCAGCGTAGGACCGCTGAACACTGAAGCTTTCTTT. It specifies CASSVGPLNTEAFF.

The rearrangement uses TRBV29-1 and TRBJ2-5, with D uncertain. V lost 4 bases to trimming and J lost 4 bases, with 10 bases between them. The CDR3 spans 12 residues. Germline V gene data show CDR1 as SQVTM and CDR2 as ANQGSEA. The CDR3 sequence: CSVVPSGETQYF. CDR3 nucleotides: TGCAGCGTTGTCCCCTCCGGAGAGACCCAGTACTTC.

In this sample, this clone turned up a few times. The chain has TRBV6-5 and TRBJ2-1, with 12 nucleotides matching TRBD2. This CDR3 has 15 amino acids. In germline, CDR1 is MNHEY, CDR2 SVGAGI. Trimming at V came to 4 bases and at J to 3 bases, leaving 1 base not matched to a gene. The CDR3 reads CASSLGLAGYNEQFF. CDR3 coding DNA: TGTGCCAGCAGTTTGGGACTAGCGGGCTACAATGAGCAGTTCTTC.

The CDR3 sequence: CALNRASAAGDTQYF. The CDR3 DNA reads TGTGCCCTAAATCGGGCTTCCGCGGCCGGAGATACGCAGTATTTT. This chain connects TRBV30 to TRBJ2-3, with D uncertain. The CDR3 is 15 amino acids. The germline V and J ends were trimmed by 8 bases and 5 bases, with 23 bases remaining between them. Germline-derived CDR1 and CDR2 are GTSNPN and SVGIG (reference sequence).

This chain joins TRBV7-8 and TRBJ1-4; the match to TRBD1 covers 9 bases. With 3 bases clipped from V and 6 bases from J, the junction kept 2 bases outside the gene matches. The CDR3 contains 14 residues. From germline, CDR1 is SGHVS and CDR2 FQNEAQ. As DNA, the CDR3 is TGTGCCAGCAGCTTGAGGGACAGGGATGAAAAACTGTTTTTT. Translated, it gives CASSLRDRDEKLFF.

This sequence joins TRBV7-9 and TRBJ1-1; the match to TRBD1 covers 12 bases. The V gene end was trimmed by 4 bases and the J gene end by 5 bases; junction bases not matched to a gene: 11. Germline loops: CDR1 SEHNR, CDR2 FQNEAQ (reference sequence). CDR3 length: 17 amino acids. The CDR3 DNA reads TGTGCCAGCAGCTCCGGGACAGGGGGCGCATTTAAAACTGAAGCTTTCTTT. It codes for CASSSGTGGAFKTEAFF.

The chain has TRBV2 and TRBJ1-1; possible D gene TRBD1, 6 bases. V was pared by 6 bases and J by 1 base, with 9 bases between. From germline, CDR1 is SNHLY and CDR2 FYNNEI. This CDR3 region has 13 residues. The CDR3 region has the DNA TGTGCCAGCAGGTTACAGGGGAACACTGAAGCTTTCTTT. Its translation is CASRLQGNTEAFF.

This clone has a handful of counts. The CDR3 nucleotides read TGCAGCTTCAAGAGGACAGCGAACACTGAAGCTTTCTTT. It translates to CSFKRTANTEAFF. The chain carries TRBV29-1 and TRBJ1-1; a possible D gene is TRBD1 (6 bases). The V and J ends lost 8 bases and 1 base respectively, with 14 bases between them. This CDR3 spans 13 amino acids. Germline V CDR1 and CDR2: SQVTM, ANQGSEA.